This note documents a single TCR beta chain sequence. This record belongs to a study of blood T cell repertoires in COVID-19. Participants spanned ages 18 to 89 years and resided in over 20 US areas. Participant-given clinical history determined each cohort assignment. Recovered participants had two consecutive negative NP/OP PCR tests, healthcare professional clearance, or symptom resolution. The germline gives CDR1 SGHTA, CDR2 FQGNSA. The CDR3 is made up of 15 amino acids. V shed 4 bases and J shed 4 bases, with 16 bases lying between them. Authors' processing steps: Reference gene primer amplification gave nucleated cell count estimates. Repertoires were generated with immunoSEQ multiplex PCR, while TCRdb's copy carries only in-frame clones and drops some. The DNA was the basis for D and trimming; V, J and clone size are from that table. Of some 150,000 clones in the sample, 86% were seen once.

The chain is built from TRBV7-2 and TRBJ2-5, with D perhaps TRBD1 (6 bases). This sequence originates from a man between 50 and 59 years old who had recovered from COVID-19. Sequencing input: PBMCs or T cells enriched from blood (not recorded which). CDR3 amino acids: CASSSQATGRETQYF. CDR3 sequence (DNA): TGTGCCAGCAGCTCCCAGGCAACAGGGCGAGAGACCCAGTACTTC.